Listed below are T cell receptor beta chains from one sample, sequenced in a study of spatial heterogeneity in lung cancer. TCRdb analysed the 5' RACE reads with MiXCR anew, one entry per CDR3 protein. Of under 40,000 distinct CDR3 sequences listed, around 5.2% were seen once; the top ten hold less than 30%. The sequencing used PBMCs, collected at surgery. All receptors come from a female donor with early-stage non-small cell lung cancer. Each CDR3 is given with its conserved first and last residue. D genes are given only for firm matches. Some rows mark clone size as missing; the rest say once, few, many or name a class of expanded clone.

CSVERTGVYGYTF	TRBD1	TRBV29-1	.	TRBJ1-2
CSASPRTGGYTEAFF	TRBD1	TRBV20-1	.	TRBJ1-1
CASLGLQETQYF	.	TRBV12-3/TRBV12-4	many	TRBJ2-5
CAWSVTDSNTEAFF	.	TRBV30	many	TRBJ1-1
CSVVEGKNTEAFF	.	TRBV29-1	many	TRBJ1-1
CASSKGGLNEQFF	.	TRBV7-6	many	TRBJ2-1
CASSVRSFANTGELFF	.	TRBV11-2	many	TRBJ2-2
CASSASGGDQPQHF	TRBD1	TRBV5-1	many	TRBJ1-5
CASSSEAGLMNTEAFF	.	TRBV7-3	many	TRBJ1-1
CASSTSGGPGELFF	TRBD1	TRBV19	medium-sized	TRBJ2-2
CASSPGGNIYQPQHF	TRBD1	TRBV6-2/TRBV6-3	.	TRBJ1-5
CASSLFETADTQYF	.	TRBV5-6	many	TRBJ2-3
CASSPAGGIAKNIQYF	TRBD2	TRBV7-8	.	TRBJ2-4
CASSSTGGRAETQYF	TRBD2	TRBV5-1	many	TRBJ2-5